This TCR beta chain appears in the sequencing data of a study of blood T cells in healthy people across ages. Every participating donor contributed 8.5 to 10 milliliters of peripheral blood through a draw. Per sample, no less than 5 micrograms of total RNA were extracted. The use of a sample-barcoded 5' primer and a J-beta primer mix characterized a second PCR of roughly 6 to 11 cycles. A tag from a template-switch adaptor with 12 random nucleotides marked each cDNA molecule. A single record per CDR3 protein comes from TCRdb applying MiXCR to the 5' RACE reads. The sample lists about 320,000 distinct CDR3 sequences; roughly 26% were seen once. The germline V gene has CDR1 SEHNR and CDR2 FQNEAQ (reference sequence). The CDR3 extends over 13 amino acids. V was pared by 4 bases and J by 10 bases, with 11 bases between. In the case of this clonotype: Its antigen is as yet unknown.

Notes on the study in general: Among long-lived donors, naive CD4+ cells were more numerous and diversity higher than in aged donors.

The source of this sequence is a woman in her seventies in good health. The chain has TRBV7-9 and TRBJ1-6, with D perhaps TRBD1 (5 bases). The sequenced sample was blood. CDR3 amino acids: CASSYSTASPLHF. For the CDR3, the DNA is TGTGCCAGCAGCTACTCGACAGCCTCACCCCTCCACTTT.